Given below is one TCR beta chain in context. The antigen is not known. The sample belongs to a study of response to subunit inactivated influenza vaccine. Findings and limits, study-wide: The authors offered the suggestion that each seasonal influenza vaccination recruits few new T cells.

The CDR3 is made up of 14 amino acids. V was shortened by 4 bases and J by 0 bases, with 7 bases between the two germline ends. Germline CDR1 is MNHEY and CDR2 is SVGAGI. A single record per CDR3 protein comes from TCRdb applying MiXCR to the RT-PCR reads. The sample has approximately 520,000 distinct CDR3 sequences, 16% seen once; the top ten hold less than 4%. This sequence joins TRBV6-5 and TRBJ1-3; D is ambiguous. The TCR originated in a man aged 50 to 69 who received an inactivated influenza vaccine. The material sequenced was CD4+ T cells sorted from PBMCs, taken around 2 years after vaccination. The CDR3 region has the DNA TGTGCCAGCAGTTCCCACTCCTCTGGAAACACCATATATTTT. Its translation is CASSSHSSGNTIYF.